The entry below gives a single T cell receptor (beta chain) sequence along with its context. RNA amounts of about 0.5 to 1 ug underwent reverse transcription with random hexamers. By means of immunoSEQ multiplex PCR, TCR beta CDR3 spanning 54 Vbeta and 13 Jbeta underwent amplification. TCRdb re-derived calls from the immunoSEQ multiplex PCR reads in MiXCR, one entry per CDR3 protein. The sample has 150,000 to 200,000 distinct CDR3 sequences, about 94% seen once; the top ten hold 0.13% to 0.15%. Germline V lookup: CDR1 SGHNT, CDR2 YYREEE (reference sequence). The CDR3 covers 15 residues. The V segment lost 2 bases and the J segment 2 bases; nucleotides outside the gene matches: 5. The sample originates from a study of CD8 T cells in Susac syndrome.

The receptor was derived from a human donor in good health. Sequencing was done on a sample of CD4+ T cells from PBMCs. This sequence joins TRBV5-4 and TRBJ2-5; TRBD2 aligns across 8 bases. The CDR3 region is CASSFDPSGQETQYF. Written as DNA, the CDR3 is TGTGCCAGCAGCTTCGATCCTAGCGGGCAAGAGACCCAGTACTTC.